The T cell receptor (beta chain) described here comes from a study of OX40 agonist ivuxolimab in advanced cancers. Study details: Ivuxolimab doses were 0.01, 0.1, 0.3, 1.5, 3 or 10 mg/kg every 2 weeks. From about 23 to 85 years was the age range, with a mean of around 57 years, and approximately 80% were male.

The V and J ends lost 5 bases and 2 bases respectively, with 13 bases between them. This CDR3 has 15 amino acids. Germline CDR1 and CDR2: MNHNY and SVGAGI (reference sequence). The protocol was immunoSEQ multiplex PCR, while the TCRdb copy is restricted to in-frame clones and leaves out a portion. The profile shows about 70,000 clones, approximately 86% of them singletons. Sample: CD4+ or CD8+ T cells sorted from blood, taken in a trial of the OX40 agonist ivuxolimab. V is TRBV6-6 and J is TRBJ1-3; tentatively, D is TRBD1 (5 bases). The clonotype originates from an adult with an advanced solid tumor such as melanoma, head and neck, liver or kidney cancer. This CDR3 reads CASSAVQGAGNTIYF. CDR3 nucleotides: TGTGCCAGCAGTGCAGTCCAGGGAGCTGGAAACACCATATATTTT.